The 14 T cell receptor beta chains presented below share a single source sample, sequenced in a study of OX40 agonist ivuxolimab in advanced cancers. Some clones are missing from TCRdb's copy, which holds only in-frame ones; the method was immunoSEQ multiplex PCR. Among approximately 70,000 clones listed, approximately 78% were seen once. The input for sequencing was CD4+ or CD8+ T cells sorted from blood, taken in a trial of the OX40 agonist ivuxolimab. These receptors were taken from an adult with an advanced solid tumor such as melanoma, head and neck, liver or kidney cancer.

Only a few counts were recorded for this clone. The chain recombines TRBV20-1 with TRBJ1-1; the D is unclear. V was cut by 1 base and J by 8 bases, with 8 bases left in between. The CDR3 is 11 residues long. Germline V gives CDR1 DFQATT, CDR2 SNEGSKA (reference sequence). The DNA of the CDR3 is TGCAGTGCTAGAGTAGTTAGGGAAGCTTTCTTT. Translation gives CSARVVREAFF.

This chain connects TRBV11-2 to TRBJ2-1, with D perhaps given as TRBD1 or TRBD2 (5 bases each). Trimming stripped 5 bases from V and 4 bases from J, with 15 bases between. The CDR3 loop spans 15 amino acids. The germline V gene has CDR1 SGHAT and CDR2 FQNNGV. The DNA of the CDR3 is TGTGCCAGCAGCCCTTGGTCAGAGGGGTACAATGAGCAGTTCTTC. Translated: CASSPWSEGYNEQFF.

This chain links TRBV7-2 with TRBJ2-5; no definite D call. Germline CDR1 SGHTA, CDR2 FQGNSA. The V gene lost 6 bases and the J gene lost 5 bases, with 13 bases spanning the gap. The CDR3 covers 13 residues. The CDR3 bases are TGTGCCAGCAGTCCCCGGATACAGGAGACCCAGTACTTC. Translating it yields CASSPRIQETQYF.

This rearrangement joins TRBV5-4 to TRBJ1-1, with D possibly being TRBD1 (6 bases). Trimming left V 2 bases short and J 4 bases short, with 18 bases between. The CDR3 totals 16 residues. Germline assignment: CDR1 SGHNT and CDR2 YYREEE (reference sequence). DNA for the CDR3: TGTGCCAGCAGCTTAGGTGCGGGGGCAGAAGGCACTGAAGCTTTCTTT. This encodes CASSLGAGAEGTEAFF.

The table lists this clone with a few counts. This sequence joins TRBV5-6 and TRBJ2-7; D perhaps matches TRBD2 (5 bases). Germline lookup yields CDR1 SGHDT and CDR2 YYEEEE. V was trimmed by 1 base and J by 4 bases, leaving 12 bases between them. The CDR3 runs 14 residues. The CDR3 DNA reads as TGTGCCAGCAGCTTGAGAGGGAGTGATTACGAGCAGTACTTC. Its translation: CASSLRGSDYEQYF. Supplemented by reference TRBV5-6 and TRBJ2-7, the full variable domain reads DAGVTQSPTHLIKTRGQQVTLRCSPKSGHDTVSWYQQALGQGPQFIFQYYEEEERQRGNFPDRFSGHQFPNYSSELNVNALLLGDSALYLCASSLRGSDYEQYFGPGTRLTVT.

The chain carries TRBV7-2 and TRBJ1-1; D is ambiguous. In germline, CDR1 is SGHTA, CDR2 FQGNSA. V was trimmed by 2 bases and J by 1 base, leaving 5 bases between them. The CDR3 is 13 residues long. DNA of the CDR3: TGTGCCAGCAGCTTATCAGGGAACACTGAAGCTTTCTTT. It yields the protein CASSLSGNTEAFF.

This clone came up once. The chain carries TRBV18 and TRBJ1-6; 10 bases match TRBD1. The CDR3 contains 16 residues. V dropped 0 bases and J dropped 9; count of bases not matched to a gene: 5. Germline lookup yields CDR1 KGHSH and CDR2 LQKENI. In DNA form, the CDR3 reads TGTGCCAGCTCACCACCCCGGGGACAGGGGCGTTCACCCCTCCACTTT. This encodes CASSPPRGQGRSPLHF. Filled out from reference TRBV18 and TRBJ1-6, the complete variable domain reads NAGVMQNPRHLVRRRGQEARLRCSPMKGHSHVYWYRQLPEEGLKFMVYLQKENIIDESGMPKERFSAEFPKEGPSILRIQQVVRGDSAAYFCASSPPRGQGRSPLHFGNGTRLTVT.

CDR3 DNA sequence: TGTGCCAGCAGCGCCCCCGGGACAAATAATGAAAAACTGTTTTTT. Protein product: CASSAPGTNNEKLFF. V and J are TRBV9 and TRBJ1-4; TRBD1 might be the D (6 bases). V gave up 3 bases and J gave up 4 bases, with 13 bases separating them. The CDR3 contains 15 residues. Per the germline V gene, CDR1 is SGDLS and CDR2 is YYNGEE.

This rearrangement joins TRBV11-3 to TRBJ1-2; a possible D gene is TRBD1 (5 bases). Germline lookup yields CDR1 SGHNT and CDR2 YENEEA. Trimming took off 2 bases at V and 8 bases at J, with 12 bases between the two ends. The CDR3 totals 13 residues. The CDR3 sequence: CASSLSQGDGYTF. Written as DNA, the CDR3 is TGTGCCAGCAGCTTAAGTCAAGGGGACGGCTACACCTTC.

This rearrangement joins TRBV7-2 to TRBJ1-4, with 11 bases that match TRBD1. Germline V lookup: CDR1 SGHTA, CDR2 FQGNSA. The CDR3 has 15 residues. Trimming cost V 5 bases and J 4 bases; bases outside gene matches: 3. The CDR3 spells CASSGTGGNNEKLFF. CDR3 in DNA: TGTGCCAGCAGCGGGACAGGGGGGAATAATGAAAAACTGTTTTTT.

The chain is built from TRBV6-5 and TRBJ2-5; tentative D call: TRBD2 (6 bases). The CDR3 runs to 11 residues. From germline, CDR1 is MNHEY and CDR2 SVGAGI. With 6 bases removed from V and 5 bases from J, the gap between germline ends came to 7 bases. CDR3 sequence reads: CASRAGETQYF. The CDR3 DNA reads TGTGCCAGCAGGGCGGGGGAGACCCAGTACTTC.

The chain links TRBV21-1 to TRBJ2-7. TRBV21-1 is a listed pseudogene. This CDR3 has 12 amino acids. CDR3 protein: CASSIRINEQYV. CDR3 DNA sequence: TGTGCCAGCAGCATTAGGATCAACGAGCAGTACGTC.

The chain joins TRBV4-3 to TRBJ2-7; D may be TRBD2 (5 bases). Trimming left V 3 bases short and J 6 bases short, with 15 bases between. CDR3 length: 14 amino acids. Germline values: CDR1 LGHNA, CDR2 YSLEER. In DNA form, the CDR3 reads TGCGCCAGCAGCCAGCCGGGGAAACTCGCCGAGCAGTACTTC. It specifies CASSQPGKLAEQYF.

The rearrangement uses TRBV7-3 and TRBJ2-7; 7 bases align to TRBD1. CDR3 length: 15 amino acids. Germline V gives CDR1 SGHTA, CDR2 FQGTGA. The trim removed 1 base at V and 0 bases at J, leaving 3 bases unmatched. The CDR3 spells CASSLKGASSYEQYV. CDR3 nucleotide sequence: TGTGCCAGCAGCTTAAAGGGGGCTAGCTCCTACGAGCAGTACGTC.